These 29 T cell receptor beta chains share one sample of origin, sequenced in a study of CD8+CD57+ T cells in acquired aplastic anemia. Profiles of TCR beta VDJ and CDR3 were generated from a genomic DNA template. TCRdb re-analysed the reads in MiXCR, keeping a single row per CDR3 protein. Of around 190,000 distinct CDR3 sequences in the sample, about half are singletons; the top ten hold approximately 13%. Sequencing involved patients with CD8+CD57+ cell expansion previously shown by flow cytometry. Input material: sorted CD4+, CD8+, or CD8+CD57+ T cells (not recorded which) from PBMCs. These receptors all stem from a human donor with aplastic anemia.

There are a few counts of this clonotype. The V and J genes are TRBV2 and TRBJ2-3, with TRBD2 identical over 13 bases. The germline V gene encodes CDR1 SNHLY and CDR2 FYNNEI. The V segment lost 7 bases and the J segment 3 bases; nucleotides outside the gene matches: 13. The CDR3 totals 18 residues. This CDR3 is CASTWTSGGKFGTDTQYF. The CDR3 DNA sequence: TGTGCCAGCACGTGGACTAGCGGGGGCAAGTTCGGGACAGATACGCAGTATTTT.

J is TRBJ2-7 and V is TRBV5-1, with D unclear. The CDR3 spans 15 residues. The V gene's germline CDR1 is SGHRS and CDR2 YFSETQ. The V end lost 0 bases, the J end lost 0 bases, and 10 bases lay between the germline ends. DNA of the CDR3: TGCGCCAGCAGCTTGGTACATGTAGACTCCTACGAGCAGTACTTC. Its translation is CASSLVHVDSYEQYF.

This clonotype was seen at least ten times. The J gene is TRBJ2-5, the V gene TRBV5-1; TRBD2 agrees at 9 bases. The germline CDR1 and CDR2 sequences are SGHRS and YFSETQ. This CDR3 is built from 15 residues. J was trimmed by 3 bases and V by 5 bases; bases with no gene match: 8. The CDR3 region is CASRMTSGVKETQYF. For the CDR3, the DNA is TGCGCCAGCAGGATGACTAGCGGAGTAAAAGAGACCCAGTACTTC.

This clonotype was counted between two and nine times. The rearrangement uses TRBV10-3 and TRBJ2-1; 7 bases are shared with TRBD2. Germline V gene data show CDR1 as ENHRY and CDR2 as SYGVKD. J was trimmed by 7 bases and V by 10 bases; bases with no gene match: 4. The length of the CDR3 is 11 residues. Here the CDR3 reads CATLSGNEQFF. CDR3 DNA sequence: TGTGCCACCCTTAGCGGGAATGAGCAGTTCTTC.

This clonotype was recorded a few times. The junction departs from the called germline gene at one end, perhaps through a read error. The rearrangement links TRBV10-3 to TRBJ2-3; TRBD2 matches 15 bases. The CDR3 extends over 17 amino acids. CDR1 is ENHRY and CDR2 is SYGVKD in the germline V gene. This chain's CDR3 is CASSEIGTSGGTNTQYF. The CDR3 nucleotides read TGTGCCAGCAGTGAAATTGGGACTAGCGGGGGGACCAATACGCAGTATTTT.

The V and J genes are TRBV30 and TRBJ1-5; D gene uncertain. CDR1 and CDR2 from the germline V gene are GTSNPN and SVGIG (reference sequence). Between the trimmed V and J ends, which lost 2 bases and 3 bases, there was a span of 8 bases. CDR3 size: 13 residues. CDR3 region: CAWSPRDNQPQHF. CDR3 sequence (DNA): TGTGCCTGGAGTCCTAGGGACAATCAGCCCCAGCATTTT.

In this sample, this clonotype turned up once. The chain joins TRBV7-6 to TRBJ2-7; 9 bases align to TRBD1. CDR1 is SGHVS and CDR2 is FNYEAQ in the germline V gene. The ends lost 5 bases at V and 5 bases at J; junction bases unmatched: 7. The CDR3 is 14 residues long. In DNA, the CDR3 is TGTGCCAGCAGCCCAGGACAGGGGAGGCACGAGCAGTACTTC. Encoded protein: CASSPGQGRHEQYF.

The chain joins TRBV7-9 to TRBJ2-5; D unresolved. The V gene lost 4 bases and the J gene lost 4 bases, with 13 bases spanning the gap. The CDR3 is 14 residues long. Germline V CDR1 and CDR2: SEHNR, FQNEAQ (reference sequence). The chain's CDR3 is CASSSVGPAETQYF. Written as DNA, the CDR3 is TGTGCCAGCAGCTCCGTTGGGCCGGCAGAGACCCAGTACTTC.

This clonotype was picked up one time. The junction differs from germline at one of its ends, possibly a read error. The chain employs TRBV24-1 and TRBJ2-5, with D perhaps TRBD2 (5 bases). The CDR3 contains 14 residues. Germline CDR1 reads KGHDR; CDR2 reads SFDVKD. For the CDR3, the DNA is TGTGTCACCAGTGATTGGGATACGGGGGAGACCCAGTACTTC. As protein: CVTSDWDTGETQYF.

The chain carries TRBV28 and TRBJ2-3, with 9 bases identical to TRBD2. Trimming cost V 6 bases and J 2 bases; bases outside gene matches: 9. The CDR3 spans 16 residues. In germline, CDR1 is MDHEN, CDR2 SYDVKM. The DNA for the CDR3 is TGTGCCAGCAGCTCCCCTCTAGCGGGGCTCACAGATACGCAGTATTTT. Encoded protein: CASSSPLAGLTDTQYF.

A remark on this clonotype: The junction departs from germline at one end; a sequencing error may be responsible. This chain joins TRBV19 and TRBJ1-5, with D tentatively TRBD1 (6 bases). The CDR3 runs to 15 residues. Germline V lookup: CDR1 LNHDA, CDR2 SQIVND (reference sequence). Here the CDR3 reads CASSKRDNGNQPQHF. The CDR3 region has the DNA TGTGCCAGTAGTAAAAGGGACAATGGCAATCAGCCTCAGCATTTT.

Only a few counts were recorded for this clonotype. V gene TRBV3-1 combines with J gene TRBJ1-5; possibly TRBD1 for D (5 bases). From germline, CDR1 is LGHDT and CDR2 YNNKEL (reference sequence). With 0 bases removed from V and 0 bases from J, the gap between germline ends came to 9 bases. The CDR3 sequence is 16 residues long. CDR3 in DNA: TGTGCCAGCAGCCAAGATACGGGACTTAGCAATCAGCCCCAGCATTTT. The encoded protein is CASSQDTGLSNQPQHF.

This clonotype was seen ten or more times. The CDR3, as DNA: TGTGCCAGCACTTACTCTGGAAACACCATATATTTT. It yields the protein CASTYSGNTIYF. The chain uses TRBV12-3 or TRBV12-4 and TRBJ1-3; no firm D call. V lost 7 bases and J 0 bases, leaving 4 bases between the germline ends. The CDR3 spans 12 residues.

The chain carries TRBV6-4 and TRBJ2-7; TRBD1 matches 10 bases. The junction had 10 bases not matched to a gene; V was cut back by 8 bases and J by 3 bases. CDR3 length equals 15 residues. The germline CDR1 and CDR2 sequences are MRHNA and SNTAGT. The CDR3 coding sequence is TGTGCCAGCGCTCTAACGGGACAGGGGAACTACGAGCAGTACTTC. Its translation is CASALTGQGNYEQYF.

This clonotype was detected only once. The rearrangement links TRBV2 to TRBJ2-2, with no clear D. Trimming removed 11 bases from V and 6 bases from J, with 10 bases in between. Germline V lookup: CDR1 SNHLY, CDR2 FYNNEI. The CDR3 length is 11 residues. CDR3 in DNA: TGTGCCCAGCTGGGGTCCGGGGAGCTGTTTTTT. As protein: CAQLGSGELFF. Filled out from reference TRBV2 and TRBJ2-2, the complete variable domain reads EPEVTQTPSHQVTQMGQEVILRCVPISNHLYFYWYRQILGQKVEFLVSFYNNEISEKSEIFDDQFSVERPDGSNFTLKIRSTKLEDSAMYFCAQLGSGELFFGEGSRLTVL.

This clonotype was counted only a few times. DNA for the CDR3: TGTGCCAGCAGCCAAACTAGCAGCACAGATACGCAGTATTTT. Residues: CASSQTSSTDTQYF. This chain joins TRBV11-3 and TRBJ2-3, with D possibly TRBD2 on 6 matching bases. Germline V gene lookup returns CDR1 SGHNT and CDR2 YENEEA. V gave up 5 bases and J gave up 0 bases, with 9 bases separating them. CDR3 size: 14 residues. Based on the CDR3 plus reference TRBV11-3 and TRBJ2-3, the full variable domain is EAGVVQSPRYKIIEKKQPVAFWCNPISGHNTLYWYLQNLGQGPELLIRYENEEAVDDSQLPKDRFSAERLKGVDSTLKIQPAELGDSAVYLCASSQTSSTDTQYFGPGTRLTVL.

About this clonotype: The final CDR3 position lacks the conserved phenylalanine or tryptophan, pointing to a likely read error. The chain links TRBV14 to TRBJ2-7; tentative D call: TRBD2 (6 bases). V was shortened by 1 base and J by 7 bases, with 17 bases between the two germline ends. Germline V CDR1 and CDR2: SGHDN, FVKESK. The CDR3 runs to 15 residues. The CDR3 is CASSQGLVTYLEQYL. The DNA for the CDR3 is TGTGCCAGCAGCCAAGGACTAGTCACCTACCTAGAGCAGTACCTC.

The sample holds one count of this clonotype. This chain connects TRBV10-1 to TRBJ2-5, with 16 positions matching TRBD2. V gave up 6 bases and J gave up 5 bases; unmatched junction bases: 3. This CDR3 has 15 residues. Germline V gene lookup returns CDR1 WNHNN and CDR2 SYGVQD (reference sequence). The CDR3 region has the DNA TGCGCCAGCAGGGGACTAGCGGGGGGGCGTGAGACCCAGTACTTC. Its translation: CASRGLAGGRETQYF.

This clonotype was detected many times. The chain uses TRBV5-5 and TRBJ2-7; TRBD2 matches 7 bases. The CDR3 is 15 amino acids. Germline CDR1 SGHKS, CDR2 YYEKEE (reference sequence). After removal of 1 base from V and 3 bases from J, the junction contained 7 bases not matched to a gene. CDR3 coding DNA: TGTGCCAGCAGCTTGATAAGCGGGGATAACTACGAGCAGTACTTC. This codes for CASSLISGDNYEQYF.

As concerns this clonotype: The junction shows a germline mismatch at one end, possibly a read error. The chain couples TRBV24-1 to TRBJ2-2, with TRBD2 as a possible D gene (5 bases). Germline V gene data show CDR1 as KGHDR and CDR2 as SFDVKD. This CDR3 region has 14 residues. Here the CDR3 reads CATSDQTRNGELLF. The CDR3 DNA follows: TGTGCCACCAGTGATCAAACTAGGAACGGGGAGCTGCTCTTT.

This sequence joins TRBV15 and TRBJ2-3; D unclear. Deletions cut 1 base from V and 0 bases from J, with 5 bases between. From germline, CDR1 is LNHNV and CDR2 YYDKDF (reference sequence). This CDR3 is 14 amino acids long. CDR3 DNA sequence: TGTGCCACCAGCAGAGGTGGTAGCACAGATACGCAGTATTTT. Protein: CATSRGGSTDTQYF. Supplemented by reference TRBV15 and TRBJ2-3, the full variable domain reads DAMVIQNPRYQVTQFGKPVTLSCSQTLNHNVMYWYQQKSSQAPKLLFHYYDKDFNNEADTPDNFQSRRPNTSFCFLDIRSPGLGDTAMYLCATSRGGSTDTQYFGPGTRLTVL.

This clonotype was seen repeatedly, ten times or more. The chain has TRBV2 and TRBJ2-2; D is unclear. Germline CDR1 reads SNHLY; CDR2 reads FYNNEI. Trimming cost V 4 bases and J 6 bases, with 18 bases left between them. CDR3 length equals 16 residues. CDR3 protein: CASSGMGVVGSGELFF. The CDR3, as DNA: TGTGCCAGCAGTGGAATGGGTGTGGTGGGATCCGGGGAGCTGTTTTTT.

The CDR3, as DNA: TGTGCCAGCAGTAAGGAAGGAGGACCGTACAACGAGCAGTACTTC. Amino acid sequence: CASSKEGGPYNEQYF. The chain recombines TRBV25-1 with TRBJ2-7, with D maybe TRBD2 (5 bases). V lost 5 bases to trimming and J lost 5 bases, with 19 bases between them. The CDR3 sequence is 15 residues long. The germline V gene has CDR1 MGHDK and CDR2 SYGVNS.

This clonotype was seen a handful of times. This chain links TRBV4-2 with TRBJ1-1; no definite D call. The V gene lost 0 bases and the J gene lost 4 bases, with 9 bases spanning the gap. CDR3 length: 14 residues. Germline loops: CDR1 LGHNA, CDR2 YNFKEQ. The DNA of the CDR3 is TGTGCCAGCAGCCAAGATATGGAGGTCACTGAAGCTTTCTTT. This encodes CASSQDMEVTEAFF.

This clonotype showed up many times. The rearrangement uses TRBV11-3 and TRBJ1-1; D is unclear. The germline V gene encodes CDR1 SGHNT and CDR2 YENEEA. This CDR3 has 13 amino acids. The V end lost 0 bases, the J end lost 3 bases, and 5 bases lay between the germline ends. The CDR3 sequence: CASSLDGYTEAFF. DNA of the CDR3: TGTGCCAGCAGCTTAGATGGGTACACTGAAGCTTTCTTT.

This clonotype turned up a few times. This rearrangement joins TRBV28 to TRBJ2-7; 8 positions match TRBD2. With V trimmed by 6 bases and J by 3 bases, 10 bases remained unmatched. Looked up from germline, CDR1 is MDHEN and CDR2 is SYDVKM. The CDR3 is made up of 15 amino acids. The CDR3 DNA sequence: TGTGCCAGCAGCCGCGGGGGGCCGCAGAACTACGAGCAGTACTTC. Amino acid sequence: CASSRGGPQNYEQYF. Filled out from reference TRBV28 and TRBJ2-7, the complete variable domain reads DVKVTQSSRYLVKRTGEKVFLECVQDMDHENMFWYRQDPGLGLRLIYFSYDVKMKEKGDIPEGYSVSREKKERFSLILESASTNQTSMYLCASSRGGPQNYEQYFGPGTRLTVT.

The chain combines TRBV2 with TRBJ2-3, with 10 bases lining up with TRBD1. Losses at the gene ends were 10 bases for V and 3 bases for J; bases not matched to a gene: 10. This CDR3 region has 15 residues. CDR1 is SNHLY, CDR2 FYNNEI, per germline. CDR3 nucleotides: TGTGCCATCCTATTTCGGGGACAGGGGACAGATACGCAGTATTTT. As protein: CAILFRGQGTDTQYF.

CDR3 coding DNA: TGTGCCAGCTCACTGACAAGCTCTGGGGCCAACGTCCTGACTTTC. Translating it yields CASSLTSSGANVLTF. The chain uses TRBV18 and TRBJ2-6, with no clear D. CDR3 length equals 15 residues. Germline V gene lookup returns CDR1 KGHSH and CDR2 LQKENI. Trimming took 4 bases from V and 0 from J, leaving 7 bases between them. The full variable domain, rest sourced from reference TRBV18 and TRBJ2-6, is NAGVMQNPRHLVRRRGQEARLRCSPMKGHSHVYWYRQLPEEGLKFMVYLQKENIIDESGMPKERFSAEFPKEGPSILRIQQVVRGDSAAYFCASSLTSSGANVLTFGAGSRLTVL.

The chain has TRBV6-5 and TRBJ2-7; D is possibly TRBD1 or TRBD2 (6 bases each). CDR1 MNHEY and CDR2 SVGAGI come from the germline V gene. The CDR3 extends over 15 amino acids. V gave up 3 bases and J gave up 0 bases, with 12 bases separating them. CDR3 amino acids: CASSYNGGPSYEQYF. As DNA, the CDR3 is TGTGCCAGCAGTTATAACGGGGGCCCCTCCTACGAGCAGTACTTC.